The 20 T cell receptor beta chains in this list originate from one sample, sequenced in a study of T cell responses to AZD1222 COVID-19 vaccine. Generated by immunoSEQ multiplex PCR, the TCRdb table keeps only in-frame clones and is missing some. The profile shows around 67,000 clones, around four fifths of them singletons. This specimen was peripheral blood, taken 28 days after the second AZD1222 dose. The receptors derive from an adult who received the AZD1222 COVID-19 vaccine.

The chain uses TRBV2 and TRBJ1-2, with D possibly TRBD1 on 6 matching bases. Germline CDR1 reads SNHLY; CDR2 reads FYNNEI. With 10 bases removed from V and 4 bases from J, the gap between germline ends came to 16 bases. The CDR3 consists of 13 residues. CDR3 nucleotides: TGTGCCATTACAGGGCATGAGTTCTATGGCTACACCTTC. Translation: CAITGHEFYGYTF.

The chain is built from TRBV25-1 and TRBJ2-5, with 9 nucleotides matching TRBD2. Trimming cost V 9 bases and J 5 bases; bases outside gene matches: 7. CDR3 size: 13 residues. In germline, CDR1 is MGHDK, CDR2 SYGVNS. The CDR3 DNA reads TGTGCCAGTATAGCGGGGGCCGGGGAGACCCAGTACTTC. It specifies CASIAGAGETQYF.

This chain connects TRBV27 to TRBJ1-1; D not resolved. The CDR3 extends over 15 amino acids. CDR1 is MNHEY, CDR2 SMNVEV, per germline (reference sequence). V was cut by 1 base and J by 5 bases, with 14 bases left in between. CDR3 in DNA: TGTGCCAGCAGTTTATATGGCGCCGGGAGGACTGAAGCTTTCTTT. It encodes CASSLYGAGRTEAFF.

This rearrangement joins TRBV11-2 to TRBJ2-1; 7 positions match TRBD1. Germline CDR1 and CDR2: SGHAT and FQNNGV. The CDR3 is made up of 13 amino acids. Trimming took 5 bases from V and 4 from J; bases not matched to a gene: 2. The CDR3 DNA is TGTGCCAGCAGCGGCAGGGGGTACAATGAGCAGTTCTTC. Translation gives CASSGRGYNEQFF.

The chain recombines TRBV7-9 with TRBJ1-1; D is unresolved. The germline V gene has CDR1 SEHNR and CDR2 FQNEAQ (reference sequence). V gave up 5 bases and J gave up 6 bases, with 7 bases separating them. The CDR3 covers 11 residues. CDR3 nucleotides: TGTGCCAGCAGCCCCCTTGCTGAAGCTTTCTTT. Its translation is CASSPLAEAFF.

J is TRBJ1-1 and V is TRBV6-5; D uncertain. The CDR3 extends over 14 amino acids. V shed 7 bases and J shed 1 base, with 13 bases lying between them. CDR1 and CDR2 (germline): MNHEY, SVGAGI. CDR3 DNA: TGTGCCAGCACCGGCCGGCGGGCGAACACTGAAGCTTTCTTT. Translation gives CASTGRRANTEAFF.

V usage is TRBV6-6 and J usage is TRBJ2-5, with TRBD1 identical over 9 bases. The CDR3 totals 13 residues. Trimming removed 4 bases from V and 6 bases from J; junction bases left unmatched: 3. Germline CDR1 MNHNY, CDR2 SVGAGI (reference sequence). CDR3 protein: CASSWGQGKTQYF. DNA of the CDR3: TGTGCCAGCAGTTGGGGACAGGGAAAGACCCAGTACTTC.

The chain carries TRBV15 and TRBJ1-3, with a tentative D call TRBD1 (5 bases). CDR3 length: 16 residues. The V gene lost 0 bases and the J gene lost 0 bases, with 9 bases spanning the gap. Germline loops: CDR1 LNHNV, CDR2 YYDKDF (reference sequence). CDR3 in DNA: TGTGCCACCAGCAGAGATCGGGGCAACTCTGGAAACACCATATATTTT. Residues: CATSRDRGNSGNTIYF.

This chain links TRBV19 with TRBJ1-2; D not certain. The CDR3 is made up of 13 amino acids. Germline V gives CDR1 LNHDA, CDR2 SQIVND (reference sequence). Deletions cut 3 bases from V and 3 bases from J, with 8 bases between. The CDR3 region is CASSIGGDYGYTF. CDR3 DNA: TGTGCCAGTAGTATCGGCGGGGACTATGGCTACACCTTC.

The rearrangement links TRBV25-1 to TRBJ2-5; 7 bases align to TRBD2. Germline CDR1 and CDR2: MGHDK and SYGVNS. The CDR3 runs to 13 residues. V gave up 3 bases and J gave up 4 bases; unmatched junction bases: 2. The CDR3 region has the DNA TGTGCCAGCAGTGATAGCGGGCGAGAGACCCAGTACTTC. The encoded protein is CASSDSGRETQYF. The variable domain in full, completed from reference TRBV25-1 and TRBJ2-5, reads EADIYQTPRYLVIGTGKKITLECSQTMGHDKMYWYQQDPGMELHLIHYSYGVNSTEKGDLSSESTVSRIRTEHFPLTLESARPSHTSQYLCASSDSGRETQYFGPGTRLLVL.

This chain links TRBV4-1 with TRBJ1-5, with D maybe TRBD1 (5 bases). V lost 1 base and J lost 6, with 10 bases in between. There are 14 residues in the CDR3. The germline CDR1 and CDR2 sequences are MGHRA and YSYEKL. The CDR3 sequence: CASSQVLGVQPQHF. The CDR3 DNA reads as TGCGCCAGCAGCCAAGTGCTGGGGGTTCAGCCCCAGCATTTT.

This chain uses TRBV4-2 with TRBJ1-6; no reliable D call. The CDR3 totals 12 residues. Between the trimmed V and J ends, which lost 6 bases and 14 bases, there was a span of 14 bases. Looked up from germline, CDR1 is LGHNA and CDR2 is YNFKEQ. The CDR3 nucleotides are TGTGCCAGCAGAACCCCCCGAGGGACCCTCCACTTT. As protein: CASRTPRGTLHF.

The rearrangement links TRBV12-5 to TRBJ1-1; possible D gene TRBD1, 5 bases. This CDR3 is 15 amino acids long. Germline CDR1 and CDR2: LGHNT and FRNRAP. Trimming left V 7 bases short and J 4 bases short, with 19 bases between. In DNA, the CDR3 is TGTGCTAGTGTTAGGGGAGTAATGGGGAGCACTGAAGCTTTCTTT. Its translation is CASVRGVMGSTEAFF.

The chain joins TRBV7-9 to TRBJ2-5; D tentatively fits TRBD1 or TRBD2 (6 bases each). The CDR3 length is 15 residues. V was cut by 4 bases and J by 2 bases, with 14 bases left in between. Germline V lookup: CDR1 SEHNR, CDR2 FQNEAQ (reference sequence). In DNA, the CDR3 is TGTGCCAGCAGCTCCACGGGGGCGGGGCAAGAGACCCAGTACTTC. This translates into CASSSTGAGQETQYF.

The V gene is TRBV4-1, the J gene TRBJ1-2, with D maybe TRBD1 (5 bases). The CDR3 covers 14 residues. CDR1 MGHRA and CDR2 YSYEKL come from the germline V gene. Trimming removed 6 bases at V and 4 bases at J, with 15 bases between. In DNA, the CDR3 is TGCGCCAGCAGTGACCCTGGGGGAGGCTATGGCTACACCTTC. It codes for CASSDPGGGYGYTF.

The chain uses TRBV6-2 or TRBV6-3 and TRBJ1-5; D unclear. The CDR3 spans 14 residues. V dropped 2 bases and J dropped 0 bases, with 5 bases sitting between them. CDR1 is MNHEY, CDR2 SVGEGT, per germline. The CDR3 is CASSYTDSNQPQHF. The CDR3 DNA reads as TGTGCCAGCAGTTACACAGATAGCAATCAGCCCCAGCATTTT.

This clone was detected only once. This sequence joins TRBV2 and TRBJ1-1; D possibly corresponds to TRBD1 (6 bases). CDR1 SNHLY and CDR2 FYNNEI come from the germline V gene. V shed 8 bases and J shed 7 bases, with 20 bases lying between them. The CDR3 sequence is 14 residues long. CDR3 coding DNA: TGTGCCAGCGGCCCTTCCGTGGAACAGGGTGAAGCTTTCTTT. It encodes CASGPSVEQGEAFF.

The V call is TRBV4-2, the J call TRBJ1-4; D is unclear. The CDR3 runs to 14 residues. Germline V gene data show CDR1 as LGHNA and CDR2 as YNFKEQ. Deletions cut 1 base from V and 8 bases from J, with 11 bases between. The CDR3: CASSQAGSHEKLFF. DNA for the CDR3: TGTGCCAGCAGCCAAGCGGGGTCGCACGAAAAACTGTTTTTT.

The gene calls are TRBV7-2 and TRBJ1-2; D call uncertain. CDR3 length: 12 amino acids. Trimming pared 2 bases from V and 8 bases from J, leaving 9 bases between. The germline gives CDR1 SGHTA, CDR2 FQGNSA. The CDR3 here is CASSLHKYGYTF. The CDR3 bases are TGTGCCAGCAGCTTACATAAGTACGGCTACACCTTC.

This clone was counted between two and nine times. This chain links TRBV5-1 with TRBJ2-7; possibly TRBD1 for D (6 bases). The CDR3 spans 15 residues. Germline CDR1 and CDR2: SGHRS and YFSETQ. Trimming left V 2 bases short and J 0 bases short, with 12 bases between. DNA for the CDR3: TGCGCCAGCAGCTTACACCGGGACATCTCCTACGAGCAGTACTTC. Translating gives CASSLHRDISYEQYF.